The clone carrying this T cell receptor (beta chain) was counted a few times. The antigen is not known. This sample was taken from a study of shared clonotypes between healthy human individuals. Germline V gene sequence: CDR1 MNHEY, CDR2 SVGAGI. This CDR3 has 15 amino acids. V lost 2 bases and J 3 bases, leaving 10 bases between the germline ends. Study results and caveats: Generally, naive subsets came out with larger estimated richness than memory subsets.

Produced via immunoSEQ multiplex PCR; TCRdb's table is partial and in-frame only. This sample yields some 1 million clones, of which more than 60% are seen a single time; approximately 1.5% belongs to the top ten. The chain links TRBV6-5 to TRBJ1-4; perhaps TRBD1 as D (5 bases). This sequence was found in a young man in good health. The source material was memory CD4+ T cells sorted from blood. Subset indicated: CD45RA-negative fraction. Here the CDR3 reads CASSYHGGSNEKLFF. CDR3 nucleotides: TGTGCCAGCAGTTACCACGGGGGGTCTAATGAAAAACTGTTTTTT.